This T cell receptor (beta chain) was documented in a study of identical twins. This clonotype turned up a few times. The target antigen is unknown. From the 5' RACE reads, TCRdb called clonotypes with MiXCR, one entry per CDR3 protein. The sample holds about 720,000 distinct CDR3 sequences, over 8.5% seen once. Study-wide results and limits: Analyses of zero insertions could, in part, be confounded by invariant MAIT and iNKT cells.

These records were also assigned to another study, of yellow fever vaccine responses in identical twins.

The receptor comes from a woman younger than 30 in good health. The sample comprised PBMCs.

The CDR3 DNA reads TGCGCCAGCAGCAGCGCGCTGAGGTACAATGAGCAGTTCTTC. Translating gives CASSSALRYNEQFF. This rearrangement joins TRBV10-2 to TRBJ2-1; D remains ambiguous. V lost 6 bases to trimming and J lost 4 bases, with 13 bases between them. CDR1 and CDR2 from the germline V gene are WSHSY and SAAADI. This CDR3 contains 14 residues.